This T cell receptor (beta chain) was identified in a study of T cells expressing NK-cell markers. Study-level background: Among the eight sequenced donors, seven tested HCMV-seropositive and one tested seronegative.

CDR1 and CDR2 (germline): SEHNR, FQNEAQ (reference sequence). The CDR3 contains 13 residues. Generation of TCR beta cDNA was performed by 5'RACE template switching incorporating UMIs. TCRdb reprocessed the 5' RACE reads and reports one entry per CDR3 protein, with no DNA. This sample's clone table lists about 260,000 distinct CDR3 sequences. The receptor was isolated from a woman between 18 and 69 years old in good health. The V call is TRBV7-9, the J call TRBJ2-7; TCRdb names TRBD2, which stays unverified in the absence of DNA. Material: blood T cells: a sorted CD56 or NKG2C T cell subset, CD4+ or CD8+ T cells, or bulk PBMC T cells (not recorded which). The CDR3 protein is CASSAGLAYEQYF.